This T cell receptor beta chain came from a study of shared clonotypes between healthy human individuals. Trimming pared 4 bases from V and 2 bases from J, leaving 9 bases between. This CDR3 has 13 residues. CDR1 is SGHDN and CDR2 is FVKESK in the germline V gene. Data came from immunoSEQ multiplex PCR; TCRdb stores just in-frame clones and leaves some out. The sample lists hundreds of thousands of clones, 73% occurring once. The source is a woman in her 30s in good health. The rearrangement links TRBV14 to TRBJ2-7; the D gene could be TRBD1 or TRBD2 (6 bases each). Sequenced: memory CD4+ T cells sorted from blood. This sample's subset: CD45RA-negative fraction. The CDR3 loop reads CASSPGGPYEQYF. The CDR3 DNA sequence: TGTGCCAGCAGCCCTGGGGGGCCCTACGAGCAGTACTTC.